This TCR beta chain was documented in a study of Ad26.COV2.S vaccination and SARS-CoV-2 variants. Whole-study context: The donor belonged to the COV1001 Ad26.COV2.S trial arm.

Clones were sequenced by immunoSEQ multiplex PCR, and TCRdb holds only the in-frame ones, with some missing. This sample has around 250,000 clones; around 88% occur once, and the top ten carry nearly 3%. Treatment here: 15 to 20 received Ad26.COV2.S at low or high dose, single or two shots; 5 received placebo; per-sample allocation not given. Day 63 following the first vaccine or placebo injection was when the samples were taken. Donation came from an adult in Boston who was aged 18-55 years. The source material was peripheral blood, sampled in a trial of Ad26.COV2.S vaccine versus placebo. The sequence came from a person between 18 and 59 years old who received the Ad26.COV2.S COVID-19 vaccine or a placebo.

As DNA, the CDR3 is TGTGCTAGTGGTTTGCCCCCGGACAGAGGAAACACCATATATTTT. Its protein product is CASGLPPDRGNTIYF. The J gene is TRBJ1-3, the V gene TRBV12-5; D may be TRBD1 (6 bases). This CDR3 comprises 15 residues. Trimming stripped 2 bases from V and 4 bases from J, with 12 bases between. The germline V gene encodes CDR1 LGHNT and CDR2 FRNRAP.